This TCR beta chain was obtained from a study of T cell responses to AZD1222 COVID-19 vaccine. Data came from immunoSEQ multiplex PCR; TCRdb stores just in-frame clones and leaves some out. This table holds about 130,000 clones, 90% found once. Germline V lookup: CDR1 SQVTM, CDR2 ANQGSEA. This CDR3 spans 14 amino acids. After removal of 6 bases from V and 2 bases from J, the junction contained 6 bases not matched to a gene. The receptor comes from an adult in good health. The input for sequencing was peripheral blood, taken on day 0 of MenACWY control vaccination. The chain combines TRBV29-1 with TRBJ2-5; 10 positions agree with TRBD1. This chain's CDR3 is CSVNGDRGQETQYF. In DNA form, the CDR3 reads TGCAGCGTGAACGGGGACAGGGGACAAGAGACCCAGTACTTC.